This is a list of T cell receptor beta chains from one sample in a study of OX40 agonist ivuxolimab in advanced cancers. Some clones are missing from TCRdb's copy, which holds only in-frame ones; the method was immunoSEQ multiplex PCR. Here the sample spans roughly 53,000 clones, 65% to 85% being singletons. The sample was CD4+ or CD8+ T cells sorted from blood, taken in a trial of the OX40 agonist ivuxolimab. Receptors were obtained from an adult with an advanced solid tumor such as melanoma, head and neck, liver or kidney cancer. Each CDR3 is given with its conserved first and last residue. Each record gives: CDR3 length, V gene, clone size, D gene, J gene, CDR3 DNA, CDR3 protein. The D gene is left open where the match is weak. Only some rows state a clone size, as once, few, many or a class for expanded clones.

length: 15
V: TRBV18
size: .
D: .
J: TRBJ2-3
DNA: TGTGCCAGCTCAGCCAGCGGTGCTAGCACAGATACGCAGTATTTT
CDR3: CASSASGASTDTQYF

length: 18
V: TRBV7-2
size: once
D: .
J: TRBJ2-4
DNA: TGTGCCAGCAGCTTAGCGGGAGGTTGGAGATTAGGCAAAAACATTCAGTACTTC
CDR3: CASSLAGGWRLGKNIQYF

length: 13
V: TRBV19
size: .
D: .
J: TRBJ1-1
DNA: TGTGCCAGTAGTATAGTCCGTGACACTGAAGCTTTCTTT
CDR3: CASSIVRDTEAFF

length: 13
V: TRBV10-3
size: few
D: .
J: TRBJ1-6
DNA: TGTGCCATCAGCGGGGGGACTAATTCACCCCTCCACTTT
CDR3: CAISGGTNSPLHF

length: 15
V: TRBV5-5
size: .
D: .
J: TRBJ1-2
DNA: TGTGCCAGCAGCTTGGGTTACGGGGACCTCTATGGCTACACCTTC
CDR3: CASSLGYGDLYGYTF

length: 15
V: TRBV11-2
size: .
D: .
J: TRBJ2-2
DNA: TGTGCCAGCAGCCCAGTTACAGGGCGCACCGGGGAGCTGTTTTTT
CDR3: CASSPVTGRTGELFF

length: 13
V: TRBV6-5
size: .
D: .
J: TRBJ2-3
DNA: TGTGCCAGCAGTTCAGGACCACTCACTACGCAGTATTTT
CDR3: CASSSGPLTTQYF

length: 13
V: TRBV5-4
size: .
D: .
J: TRBJ1-1
DNA: TGTGCCAGCAGCTTGCACGGATACACTGAAGCTTTCTTT
CDR3: CASSLHGYTEAFF

length: 13
V: TRBV2
size: .
D: .
J: TRBJ1-4
DNA: TGTGCCAGCAGGGGGACCTTTAATGAAAAACTGTTTTTT
CDR3: CASRGTFNEKLFF

length: 15
V: TRBV7-3
size: .
D: TRBD2
J: TRBJ2-3
DNA: TGTGCCAGCAGCTTAACTAGCGGGGTAGGAGATACGCAGTATTTT
CDR3: CASSLTSGVGDTQYF

length: 14
V: TRBV2
size: .
D: TRBD1
J: TRBJ2-1
DNA: TGTGCCAGTTGTAGGACAGGCCCCTACAATGAGCAGTTCTTC
CDR3: CASCRTGPYNEQFF

length: 12
V: TRBV6-6
size: .
D: .
J: TRBJ2-3
DNA: TGTGCCAGCAGCCCCAACGCAGATACGCAGTATTTT
CDR3: CASSPNADTQYF

length: 15
V: TRBV27
size: .
D: TRBD2
J: TRBJ2-2
DNA: TGTGCCAGCAGTCGGACTAGCGGGAGAACCGGGGAGCTGTTTTTT
CDR3: CASSRTSGRTGELFF

length: 17
V: TRBV18
size: .
D: TRBD1
J: TRBJ2-3
DNA: TGTGCCAGCTCACCGCCCGGGACAGGGGGTTGGTCAGATACGCAGTATTTT
CDR3: CASSPPGTGGWSDTQYF

length: 14
V: TRBV5-1
size: .
D: .
J: TRBJ1-2
DNA: TGCGCCAGCAGCTTGGAGGGCAATCCCTATGGCTACACCTTC
CDR3: CASSLEGNPYGYTF

length: 10
V: TRBV2
size: few
D: .
J: TRBJ1-2
DNA: TGTGCCAGCAGTGTTCATGGCTACACCTTC
CDR3: CASSVHGYTF

length: 14
V: TRBV29-1
size: .
D: TRBD1
J: TRBJ2-6
DNA: TGCAGCGTTGCGACAGGGGCTGGGGCCAACGTCCTGACTTTC
CDR3: CSVATGAGANVLTF

length: 17
V: TRBV16
size: .
D: .
J: TRBJ1-3
DNA: TGTGCCAGCAGCCCTCAGGCGACAGTGGCCTCTGGAAACACCATATATTTT
CDR3: CASSPQATVASGNTIYF

length: 14
V: TRBV7-8
size: .
D: .
J: TRBJ1-1
DNA: TGTGCCAGCAGCTTAGAGGTTAGGGCAGTAGAAGCTTTCTTT
CDR3: CASSLEVRAVEAFF

length: 15
V: TRBV9
size: .
D: .
J: TRBJ2-7
DNA: TGTGCCAGCAGCGTAGGCGGGGGCCTAACCTACGAGCAGTACTTC
CDR3: CASSVGGGLTYEQYF

length: 14
V: TRBV21-1
size: .
D: .
J: TRBJ2-7
DNA: TGTGCCAGCAGCAAACGGTTAAGGTCCTACGAGCAGTACTTC
CDR3: CASSKRLRSYEQYF

length: 17
V: TRBV9
size: .
D: TRBD2
J: TRBJ2-1
DNA: TGTGCCAGCAGCGTAGTAGGGACTAGCGGAGCCTACAATGAGCAGTTCTTC
CDR3: CASSVVGTSGAYNEQFF

length: 20
V: TRBV6-1
size: .
D: TRBD1
J: TRBJ2-2
DNA: TGTGCCAGCAGTGCGACCGGGACAGGGGGAACTAGTAAATACGCCGGGGAGCTGTTTTTT
CDR3: CASSATGTGGTSKYAGELFF

length: 17
V: TRBV14
size: .
D: .
J: TRBJ1-2
DNA: TGTGCCAGCAGTCGGACGAAGGGGTTCTTCCCCGACTATGGCTACACCTTC
CDR3: CASSRTKGFFPDYGYTF

length: 17
V: TRBV5-6
size: .
D: TRBD2
J: TRBJ2-1
DNA: TGTGCCAGCAGCTGGCGGACTAGCGGGATGAACTACAATGAGCAGTTCTTC
CDR3: CASSWRTSGMNYNEQFF

length: 17
V: TRBV18
size: once
D: .
J: TRBJ1-3
DNA: TGTGCCAGCTCACCATCGACAGGACCTTCATCGGGAAACACCATATATTTT
CDR3: CASSPSTGPSSGNTIYF